This is a list of T cell receptor beta chains from one sample in a study of cytomegalovirus exposure and HLA in healthy donors. Measured with immunoSEQ multiplex PCR; TCRdb has only the in-frame clones, and not every one. The sample has 90,000 to 120,000 clones; 60% to 75% are singletons. Sequencing was performed on PBMCs. The source is a man aged 25-45 years in good health and CMV-seronegative. Each CDR3 is given with its conserved first and last residue. The D gene is left open where the match is weak. For some rows the clone size is stated as once, few or many, or as a class when expanded; others skip it.

>few|19|TRBD1|TRBJ1-2|TRBV6-1
TGTGCCAGCAGTGAAGTAAGGCAGATAAGGACAGGGACGGAGTGGGGCTACACCTTC
CASSEVRQIRTGTEWGYTF
>.|17|TRBD2|TRBJ2-3|TRBV4-1
TGCGCCAGCAGCCAGATAGGCGGGGGGGCAGGCACAGATACGCAGTATTTT
CASSQIGGGAGTDTQYF
>.|14|TRBD1|TRBJ1-3|TRBV7-8
TGTGCCAGCAGCGTCAGGGGGGTTGGAAACACCATATATTTT
CASSVRGVGNTIYF
>.|14|.|TRBJ2-5|TRBV5-4
TGTGCCAGCAGCTTTGGGGGCAGTTTGGAGACCCAGTACTTC
CASSFGGSLETQYF
>.|13|.|TRBJ1-1|TRBV28
TGTGCCAGCAGTTATAAGCTCAACACTGAAGCTTTCTTT
CASSYKLNTEAFF
>.|14|.|TRBJ2-5|TRBV9
TGTGCCAGCAGCGTAGCTCCAGGGCAAGAGACCCAGTACTTC
CASSVAPGQETQYF
>.|15|TRBD2|TRBJ2-1|TRBV5-1
TGCGCCAGCAGCTCCAGACTAGCGGGAGACGCTGAGCAGTTCTTC
CASSSRLAGDAEQFF
>.|14|.|TRBJ1-4|TRBV5-1
TGCGCCAGCAGCCAGGGACTCGATAATGAAAAACTGTTTTTT
CASSQGLDNEKLFF
>.|14|.|TRBJ1-1|TRBV9
TGTGCCAGCAGCCCAAGGACAGTCTTCACTGAAACTTTCTTT
CASSPRTVFTETFF
>.|15|.|TRBJ2-7|TRBV10-3
TGTGCCATCAGTGACCCGGAGAGGGAAGGTTACGAGCAGTACTTC
CAISDPEREGYEQYF
>.|15|TRBD2|TRBJ2-3|TRBV6-4
TGTGCCAGCAGTGACGGAGCGGGAAGCACAGATACGCAGTATTTT
CASSDGAGSTDTQYF
>.|16|TRBD2|TRBJ2-7|TRBV5-4
TGTGCCAGCAGCTTGGGGAGTCGACGGGAGGGGGACGAGCAGTACTTC
CASSLGSRREGDEQYF
>.|14|.|TRBJ1-2|TRBV6-4
TGTGCCAGCAGTGACTCAGGAGGGAGGTATGGCTACACCTTC
CASSDSGGRYGYTF
>.|14|TRBD2|TRBJ2-5|TRBV5-1
TGCGCCAGCGGACTAGCGGGAGAGGTGGAGACCCAGTACTTC
CASGLAGEVETQYF
>once|15|TRBD1|TRBJ2-7|TRBV5-6
TGTGCCAGCAGCTTGGATCCTGGGACAGCCTACGAGCAGTACTTC
CASSLDPGTAYEQYF
>once|15|TRBD1|TRBJ2-2|TRBV5-1
TGCGCCAGCAGCTTGGGACAGGGGGCCTTAGGGGAGCTGTTTTTT
CASSLGQGALGELFF
>.|15|.|TRBJ2-7|TRBV10-3
TGTGCCATCAGTGAGTCGCGGGACGGGGTGGGAGAGCAGTACTTC
CAISESRDGVGEQYF
>.|12|.|TRBJ2-7|TRBV7-9
TGTGCCAGCAGCTTGGACATATCCGGGCAGTACTTC
CASSLDISGQYF
>.|16|TRBD1|TRBJ1-3|TRBV7-2
TGTGCCAGCAGCTTCGGCAGGGGGCCTTTTGGAAACACCATATATTTT
CASSFGRGPFGNTIYF
>.|18|.|TRBJ1-4|TRBV18
TGTGCCAGCTCACCAAGGTTAGGGGTTGGTGCAACTAATGAAAAACTGTTTTTT
CASSPRLGVGATNEKLFF
>few|15|TRBD2|TRBJ2-5|TRBV7-7
TGTGCCAGCAGCTTAGGGGGGACTACACAAGAGACCCAGTACTTC
CASSLGGTTQETQYF
>.|15|TRBD2|TRBJ2-5|TRBV19
TGTGCCAGTAGTGCGGGACTAGCGGGACAAGAGACCCAGTACTTC
CASSAGLAGQETQYF
>few|14|TRBD2|TRBJ2-3|TRBV6-1
TGTGCCATCGGGACTAGCGGGAGCACAGATACGCAGTATTTT
CAIGTSGSTDTQYF
>once|16|TRBD1|TRBJ1-1|TRBV5-6
TGTGCCAGCAGCTTGCCGGGGGTCCAGGGGGGCACTGAAGCTTTCTTT
CASSLPGVQGGTEAFF
>few|15|TRBD1|TRBJ1-1|TRBV19
TGTGCCAGTAGTACCGGGACAGGGGCTAACACTGAAGCTTTCTTT
CASSTGTGANTEAFF
>.|19|TRBD2|TRBJ2-1|TRBV11-2
TGTGCCAGCAGCTATCGGGCCCCGAGGGCGGGGGGGCCTGGAAATGAGCAGTTCTTC
CASSYRAPRAGGPGNEQFF
>.|17|TRBD2|TRBJ2-1|TRBV28
TGTGCCAGCAGTTCCGGGACTAGCGGGAGGTCCTACAATGAGCAGTTCTTC
CASSSGTSGRSYNEQFF
>once|13|.|TRBJ1-3|TRBV5-4
TGTGCCAGCAAGATGGGGGCAGGGAACACCATATATTTT
CASKMGAGNTIYF
>.|16|TRBD2|TRBJ2-1|TRBV15
TGTGCCACCAGCAGACCGGGGACTACCCGTTACAATGAGCAGTTCTTC
CATSRPGTTRYNEQFF
>once|15|TRBD1|TRBJ1-2|TRBV28
TGTGCCAGCAGTTTACCAACAGGGGGTGGCTATGGCTACACCTTC
CASSLPTGGGYGYTF
>few|13|.|TRBJ1-2|TRBV28
TGTGCCAGCACCCAAGGAGGGAGGAATGGCTACACCTTC
CASTQGGRNGYTF
>.|15|.|TRBJ1-6|TRBV2
TGTGCCAGCAGTCTAAACAGGGTGGAGAATTCACCCCTCCACTTT
CASSLNRVENSPLHF
>.|15|TRBD2|TRBJ2-1|TRBV9
TGTGCCAGCAGCGTAGGCGGGGGGGCTTGGAATGAGCAGTTCTTC
CASSVGGGAWNEQFF
>.|15|TRBD1|TRBJ2-1|TRBV7-9
TGTGCCAGCAGCTTGGCCGGGACAGGTTTCGATGAGCAGTTCTTC
CASSLAGTGFDEQFF
>.|15|TRBD2|TRBJ2-1|TRBV30
TGTGCCTGGATTAGGCCCGGGACTAGCGATAATGAGCAGTTCTTC
CAWIRPGTSDNEQFF
>few|15|.|TRBJ1-6|TRBV11-1
TGTGCCAGCAGCTTAGAAGACTACTATAATTCACCCCTCCACTTT
CASSLEDYYNSPLHF
>.|14|TRBD1|TRBJ2-2|TRBV2
TGTGCCAGCACGGGACAGGGTCACACCGGGGAGCTGTTTTTT
CASTGQGHTGELFF
>once|15|.|TRBJ1-2|TRBV7-9
TGTGCCAGCAGCCCCGTTAATGTACGCGGGGGTGGCTACACCTTC
CASSPVNVRGGGYTF
>once|13|.|TRBJ2-1|TRBV7-3
TGTGCCAGCAGCGCGGGGGCTGATAATGAGCAGTTCTTC
CASSAGADNEQFF
>.|16|TRBD2|TRBJ2-1|TRBV28
TGTGCCAGCAGTACCCCCTGGACTAGAAACTACAATGAGCAGTTCTTC
CASSTPWTRNYNEQFF
>.|16|TRBD1|TRBJ2-1|TRBV7-8
TGTGCCAGCAGCCTCGGGACAGGGGGCTCCTACAATGAGCAGTTCTTC
CASSLGTGGSYNEQFF
>.|14|TRBD1|TRBJ1-1|TRBV5-1
TGCGCCAGCAGCCAAACAGGGGGGGATACTGAAGCTTTCTTT
CASSQTGGDTEAFF
>.|17|TRBD1|TRBJ1-5|TRBV7-8
TGTGCCAGCAGTTCCGACAGGGGATTGAGGAGCAATCAGCCCCAGCATTTT
CASSSDRGLRSNQPQHF
>.|15|.|TRBJ2-3|TRBV19
TGTGCCAGTAGTATGGCGGGCGGAGGGACCGATACGCAGTATTTT
CASSMAGGGTDTQYF